The rows below give T cell receptor beta chains drawn from one sample of a study of blood T cell repertoires in COVID-19. Measured with immunoSEQ multiplex PCR; TCRdb has only the in-frame clones, and not every one. The table has about 100,000 clones, over 80% seen once; the top ten hold roughly 13%. Source material: peripheral blood. Source of these receptors: a man aged 45-65 years with active or convalescent COVID-19. The CDR3 runs from the conserved cysteine through the conserved F or W. Fields, in order: CDR3 protein, V gene, D gene, J gene. A D gene is named only where the DNA matches it firmly.

CDR3: CATSDPGLGTDTQYF; V: TRBV24-1; D: -; J: TRBJ2-3
CDR3: CATPPGGDYGYTF; V: TRBV24-1; D: -; J: TRBJ1-2
CDR3: CASSVGSGSYEQYF; V: TRBV9; D: -; J: TRBJ2-7
CDR3: CASNKQGVNQPQHF; V: TRBV27; D: -; J: TRBJ1-5
CDR3: CATSEGGTDYGYTF; V: TRBV24-1; D: TRBD1; J: TRBJ1-2
CDR3: CAWTPLYGYTF; V: TRBV30; D: -; J: TRBJ1-2
CDR3: CASSISGLNTEAFF; V: TRBV19; D: -; J: TRBJ1-1
CDR3: CSVDGTESSYEQYF; V: TRBV29-1; D: -; J: TRBJ2-7
CDR3: CASSQRLAGAGYEQYF; V: TRBV3-1/TRBV3-2; D: TRBD2; J: TRBJ2-7
CDR3: CASSQVDMIAYNEQFF; V: TRBV4-1; D: -; J: TRBJ2-1
CDR3: CASSSPQNTQYF; V: TRBV9; D: -; J: TRBJ2-3
CDR3: CASVPGLSYNEQFF; V: TRBV6-5; D: -; J: TRBJ2-1
CDR3: CASNPGTAVAWETGELFF; V: TRBV19; D: TRBD1; J: TRBJ2-2
CDR3: CASSVELLVEKLFF; V: TRBV2; D: -; J: TRBJ1-4
CDR3: CASSDSPGTGSDYNEQFF; V: TRBV10-1; D: TRBD1; J: TRBJ2-1
CDR3: CASSLAGAAEAFF; V: TRBV5-1; D: -; J: TRBJ1-1
CDR3: CASSMGTEQYF; V: TRBV19; D: -; J: TRBJ2-7
CDR3: CASSLPYQPQHF; V: TRBV12-3/TRBV12-4; D: -; J: TRBJ1-5
CDR3: CASSRGLAGGSVGELFF; V: TRBV11-2; D: TRBD2; J: TRBJ2-2
CDR3: CASSSGSGRTEAFF; V: TRBV5-1; D: -; J: TRBJ1-1
CDR3: CASGAVSPLHF; V: TRBV11-2; D: -; J: TRBJ1-6
CDR3: CASASGQASNQPQHF; V: TRBV6-1; D: TRBD1; J: TRBJ1-5
CDR3: CASSLLQGNEQFF; V: TRBV7-9; D: -; J: TRBJ2-1
CDR3: CAWVKTGPYEQYF; V: TRBV30; D: TRBD1; J: TRBJ2-7
CDR3: CAIRETGVEQYF; V: TRBV10-3; D: TRBD1; J: TRBJ2-7
CDR3: CASSLGPGTGEF; V: TRBV28; D: TRBD1; J: TRBJ2-7
CDR3: CASSGTENQPQHF; V: TRBV12-3/TRBV12-4; D: TRBD1; J: TRBJ1-5
CDR3: CATSDNGDYGYTF; V: TRBV24-1; D: -; J: TRBJ1-2
CDR3: CASSYSVNTEAFF; V: TRBV6-5; D: -; J: TRBJ1-1
CDR3: CASSTTPGETQYF; V: TRBV11-2; D: -; J: TRBJ2-5
CDR3: CASSPRSLSGTMNTGELFF; V: TRBV18; D: -; J: TRBJ2-2
CDR3: CASSLWGEGEAFF; V: TRBV12-3/TRBV12-4; D: -; J: TRBJ1-1
CDR3: CASSPEVSSYNEQFF; V: TRBV18; D: -; J: TRBJ2-1
CDR3: CASSLEQGSGANVLTF; V: TRBV5-1; D: TRBD1; J: TRBJ2-6
CDR3: CSASDYSNQPQHF; V: TRBV20-1; D: -; J: TRBJ1-5
CDR3: CASSLDRGSYEQYF; V: TRBV4-2; D: TRBD1; J: TRBJ2-7